This T cell receptor (beta chain) was sequenced for a study of T cells in Graves' hyperthyroidism and ophthalmopathy. Researchers amplified the TCR beta CDR3 regions from RNA transcripts. The HTBI primer set served for first-round RT-PCR of the TCR CDR3. TCRdb fed the multiplex PCR reads into MiXCR, producing one record per CDR3 protein. The sample carries hundreds of thousands of distinct CDR3 sequences, 16% recorded once. This clonotype was counted many times. The sequence was obtained from a woman between 40 and 50 years old with Graves' ophthalmopathy. Material: blood.

CDR3 loop: CASRSAPTSYEQYF. The CDR3 DNA reads TGCGCCAGCAGATCGGCCCCCACGTCCTACGAGCAGTACTTC. The V call is TRBV5-1, the J call TRBJ2-7; D gene unclear. This CDR3 comprises 14 residues. Germline V gene lookup returns CDR1 SGHRS and CDR2 YFSETQ. V dropped 5 bases and J dropped 1 base, with 13 bases sitting between them.